This T cell receptor beta chain was sequenced for a study of T cell repertoires in cytomegalovirus infection (dated by TCRdb to between 2017 and 2020). Context from the whole study: Recently identified HLA-C-restricted CMV epitopes, whose presentation resists viral immunomodulation, were targeted by peptide stimulations together with well-studied HLA-B-restricted epitopes. The HLA type of each donor mattered for the analysis, because public TCR beta signatures pointed to carriage of CMV infection along with the matching HLA type.

About this clonotype: Its recognized antigen is unknown. No base qualities exist here, and no much larger clone lies one base off it.

The listed sequencing device is Illumina HiSeq 1500. TCRdb passed the public sequencing reads through fastp at Q25 and MiXCR, retaining productive beta sequences. Rows are combined by CDR3 protein, so each entry shows the most common genes and DNA. The sample table contains some 590,000 distinct CDR3 sequences; only one count was recorded for almost 40% of them. The ten largest clones capture around 50% of the sample. Trimming takes 4 bases from V and 4 bases from J, and the germline ends sit 15 bases apart. CDR1 is given as SGHNT and CDR2 as YYREEE, both from the germline V gene (reference sequence). The CDR3 goes from the cysteine to the phenylalanine over 15 residues. Just the 45-base CDR3 DNA is kept, in frame starting at base 1. Study-wide findings and limitations: In the ex vivo response, HLA-C-restricted CMV-specific TCR beta clonotypes were dominant, and in two of eight donors the single most frequent clonotype came from this HLA-C-restricted group. In both this cohort and an independent roughly 400-donor cohort, the cumulative frequency of public TCR beta family members distinguished carriers of CMV infection plus the relevant HLA type.

The treatment or condition label, read with the paper, signifies: in vitro stimulation with specific CMV peptide epitopes to enrich CMV-specific T cells. The rearrangement joined TRBV5-4 to TRBJ2-1; the D gene is perhaps TRBD1, from 6 matching bases. The receptor was isolated from a human donor in good health (CMV status not recorded). Some clones in this sample may be carry-over from other donors' samples. The sample here was cultured PBMCs, taken from culture after CMV antigen stimulation. This receptor has the CDR3 CASSPWEGGYNEQFF. The DNA reads TGTGCCAGCAGCCCCTGGGAAGGGGGTTACAATGAGCAGTTCTTC.